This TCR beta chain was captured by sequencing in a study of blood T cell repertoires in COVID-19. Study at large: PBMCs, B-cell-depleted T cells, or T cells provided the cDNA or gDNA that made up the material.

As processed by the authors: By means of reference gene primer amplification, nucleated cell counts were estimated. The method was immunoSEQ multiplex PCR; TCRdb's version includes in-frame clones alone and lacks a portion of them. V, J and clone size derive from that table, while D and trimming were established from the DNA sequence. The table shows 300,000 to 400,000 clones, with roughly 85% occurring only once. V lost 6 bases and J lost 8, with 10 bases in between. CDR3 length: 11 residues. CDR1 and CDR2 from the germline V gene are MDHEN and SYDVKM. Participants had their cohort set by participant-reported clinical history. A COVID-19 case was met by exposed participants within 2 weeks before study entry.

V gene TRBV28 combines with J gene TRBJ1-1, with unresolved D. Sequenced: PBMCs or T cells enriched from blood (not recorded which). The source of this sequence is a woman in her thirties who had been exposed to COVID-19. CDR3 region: CASSLRGEAFF. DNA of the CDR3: TGTGCCAGCAGCCTGAGAGGGGAAGCTTTCTTT.